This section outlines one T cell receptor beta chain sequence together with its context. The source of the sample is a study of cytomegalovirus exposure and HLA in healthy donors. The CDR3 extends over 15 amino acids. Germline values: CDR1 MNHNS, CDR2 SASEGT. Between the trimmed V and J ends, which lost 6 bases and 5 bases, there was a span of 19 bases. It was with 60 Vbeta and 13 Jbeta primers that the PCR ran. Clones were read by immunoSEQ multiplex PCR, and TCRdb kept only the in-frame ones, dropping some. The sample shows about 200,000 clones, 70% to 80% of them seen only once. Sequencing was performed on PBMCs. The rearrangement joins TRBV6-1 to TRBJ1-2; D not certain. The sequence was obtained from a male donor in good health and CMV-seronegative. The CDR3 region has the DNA TGTGCCAGCAGGTTAGCGAGAGAGAAAGTTTATGGCTACACCTTC. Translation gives CASRLAREKVYGYTF.